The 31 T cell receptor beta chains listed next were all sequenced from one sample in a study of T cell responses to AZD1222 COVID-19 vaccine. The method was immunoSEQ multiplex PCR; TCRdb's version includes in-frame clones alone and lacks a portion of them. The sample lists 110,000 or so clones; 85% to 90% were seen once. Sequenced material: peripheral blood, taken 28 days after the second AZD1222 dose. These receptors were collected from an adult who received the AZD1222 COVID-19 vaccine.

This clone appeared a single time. Written as DNA, the CDR3 is TGTGCCAGCAGTGAAGCCGTTCCAGCCGAGCGCACAGATACGCAGTATTTT. This encodes CASSEAVPAERTDTQYF. This sequence joins TRBV6-1 and TRBJ2-3; no firm D call. CDR1 is MNHNS, CDR2 SASEGT, per germline. Deletions cut 0 bases from V and 1 base from J, with 14 bases between. This CDR3 is 17 amino acids long.

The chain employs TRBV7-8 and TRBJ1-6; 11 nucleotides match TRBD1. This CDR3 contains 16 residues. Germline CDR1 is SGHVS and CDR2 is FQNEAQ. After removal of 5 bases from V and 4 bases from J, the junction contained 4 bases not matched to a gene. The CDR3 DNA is TGTGCCAGCAGCCCGGGACAGGGGGGATATAATTCACCCCTCCACTTT. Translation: CASSPGQGGYNSPLHF.

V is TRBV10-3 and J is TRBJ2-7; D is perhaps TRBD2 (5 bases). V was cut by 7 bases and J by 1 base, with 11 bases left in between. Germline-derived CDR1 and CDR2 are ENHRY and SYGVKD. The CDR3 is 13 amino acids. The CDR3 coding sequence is TGTGCCATCAAGGAGGACGGATCCTACGAGCAGTACTTC. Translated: CAIKEDGSYEQYF.

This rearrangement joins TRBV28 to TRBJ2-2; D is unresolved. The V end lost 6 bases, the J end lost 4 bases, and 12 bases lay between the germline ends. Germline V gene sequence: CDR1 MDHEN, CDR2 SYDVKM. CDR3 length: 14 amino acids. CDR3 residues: CASSLIYGTGELFF. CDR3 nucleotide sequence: TGTGCCAGCAGCCTGATTTATGGCACCGGGGAGCTGTTTTTT.

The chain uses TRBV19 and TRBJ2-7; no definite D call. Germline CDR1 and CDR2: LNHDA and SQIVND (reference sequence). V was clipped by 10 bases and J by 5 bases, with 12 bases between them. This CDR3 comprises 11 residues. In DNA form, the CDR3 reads TGTGCCACCTCTATGTTGAACGAGCAGTACTTC. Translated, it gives CATSMLNEQYF.

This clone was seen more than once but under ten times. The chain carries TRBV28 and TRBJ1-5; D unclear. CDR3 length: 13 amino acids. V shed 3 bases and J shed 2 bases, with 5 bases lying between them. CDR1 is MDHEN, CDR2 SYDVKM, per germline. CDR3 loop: CASSLDGNQPQHF. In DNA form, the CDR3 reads TGTGCCAGCAGTTTGGATGGCAATCAGCCCCAGCATTTT. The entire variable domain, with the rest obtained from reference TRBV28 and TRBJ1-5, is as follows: DVKVTQSSRYLVKRTGEKVFLECVQDMDHENMFWYRQDPGLGLRLIYFSYDVKMKEKGDIPEGYSVSREKKERFSLILESASTNQTSMYLCASSLDGNQPQHFGDGTRLSIL.

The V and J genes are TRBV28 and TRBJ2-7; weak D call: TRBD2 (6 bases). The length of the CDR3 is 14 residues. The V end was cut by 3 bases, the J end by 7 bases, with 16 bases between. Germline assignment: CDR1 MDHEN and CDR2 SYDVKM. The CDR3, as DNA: TGTGCCAGCAGTTTTATGGGTGGAGGGAGGGAGCAGTACTTC. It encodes CASSFMGGGREQYF.

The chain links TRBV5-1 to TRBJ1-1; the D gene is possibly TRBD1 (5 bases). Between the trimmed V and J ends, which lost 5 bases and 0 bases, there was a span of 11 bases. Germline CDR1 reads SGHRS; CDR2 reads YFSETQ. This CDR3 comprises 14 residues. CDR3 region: CASSYGTVNTEAFF. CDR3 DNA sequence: TGCGCCAGCAGTTACGGGACTGTGAACACTGAAGCTTTCTTT.

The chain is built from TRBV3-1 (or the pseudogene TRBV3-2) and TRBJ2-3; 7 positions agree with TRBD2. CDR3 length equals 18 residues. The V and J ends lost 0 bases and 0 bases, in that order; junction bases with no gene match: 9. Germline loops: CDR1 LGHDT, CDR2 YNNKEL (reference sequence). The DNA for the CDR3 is TGTGCCAGCAGCCAAGATCTCCTAGCGGAGTTGAGCACAGATACGCAGTATTTT. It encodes CASSQDLLAELSTDTQYF.

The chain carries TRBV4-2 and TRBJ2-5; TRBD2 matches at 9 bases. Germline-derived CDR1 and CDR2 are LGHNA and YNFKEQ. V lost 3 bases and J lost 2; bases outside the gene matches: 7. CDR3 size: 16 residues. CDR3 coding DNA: TGTGCCAGCAGCCAGTCTTCTAGCGGGGCTCAAGAGACCCAGTACTTC. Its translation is CASSQSSSGAQETQYF.

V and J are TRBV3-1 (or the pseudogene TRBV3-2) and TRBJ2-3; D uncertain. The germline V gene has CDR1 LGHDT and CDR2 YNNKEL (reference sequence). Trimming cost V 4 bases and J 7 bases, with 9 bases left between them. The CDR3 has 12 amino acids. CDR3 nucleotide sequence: TGTGCCAGCAGCCCAAATGGGTATACGCAGTATTTT. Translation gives CASSPNGYTQYF.

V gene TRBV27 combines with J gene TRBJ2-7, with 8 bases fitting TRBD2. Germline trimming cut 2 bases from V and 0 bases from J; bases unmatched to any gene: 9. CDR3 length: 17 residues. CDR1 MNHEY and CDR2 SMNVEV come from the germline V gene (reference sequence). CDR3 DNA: TGTGCCAGCAGTTTAAGTCTAGCGGGCGCCCACTCCTACGAGCAGTACTTC. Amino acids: CASSLSLAGAHSYEQYF.

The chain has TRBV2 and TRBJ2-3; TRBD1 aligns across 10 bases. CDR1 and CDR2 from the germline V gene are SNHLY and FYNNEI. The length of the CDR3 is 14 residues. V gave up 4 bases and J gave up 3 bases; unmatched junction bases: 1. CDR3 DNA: TGTGCCAGCAGTGGACAGGGGGCAACAGATACGCAGTATTTT. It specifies CASSGQGATDTQYF.

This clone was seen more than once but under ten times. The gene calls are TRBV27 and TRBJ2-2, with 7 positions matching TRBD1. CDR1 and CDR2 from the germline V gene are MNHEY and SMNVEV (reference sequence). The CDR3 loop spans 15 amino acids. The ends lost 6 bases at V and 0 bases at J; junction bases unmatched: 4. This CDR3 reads CASRRQGTNTGELFF. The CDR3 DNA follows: TGTGCCAGCAGACGACAGGGTACGAACACCGGGGAGCTGTTTTTT.

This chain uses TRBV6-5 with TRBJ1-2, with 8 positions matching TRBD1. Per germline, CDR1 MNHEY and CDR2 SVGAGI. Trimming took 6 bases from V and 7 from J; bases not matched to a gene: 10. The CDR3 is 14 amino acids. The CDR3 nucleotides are TGTGCCAGCAGCTCTCCAGCAGGGGGCGGTGGCTACACCTTC. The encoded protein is CASSSPAGGGGYTF.

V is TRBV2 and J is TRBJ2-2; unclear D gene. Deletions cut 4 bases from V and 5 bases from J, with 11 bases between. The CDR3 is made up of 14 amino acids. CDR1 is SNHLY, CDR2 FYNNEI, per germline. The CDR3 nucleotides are TGTGCCAGCAGTGCTGGACCCACAACCGGGGAGCTGTTTTTT. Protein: CASSAGPTTGELFF.

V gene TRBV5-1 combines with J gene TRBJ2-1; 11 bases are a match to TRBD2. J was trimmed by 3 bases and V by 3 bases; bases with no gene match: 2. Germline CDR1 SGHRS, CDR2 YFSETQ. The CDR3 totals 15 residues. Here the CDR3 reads CASSYTSGSYNEQFF. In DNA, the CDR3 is TGCGCCAGCAGCTATACTAGCGGGAGCTACAATGAGCAGTTCTTC.

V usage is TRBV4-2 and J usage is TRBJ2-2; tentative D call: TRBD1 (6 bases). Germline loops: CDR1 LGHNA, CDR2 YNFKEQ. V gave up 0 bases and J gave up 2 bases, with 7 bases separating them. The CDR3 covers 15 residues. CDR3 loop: CASSQEGTNTGELFF. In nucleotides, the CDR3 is TGTGCCAGCAGCCAAGAAGGGACAAACACCGGGGAGCTGTTTTTT.

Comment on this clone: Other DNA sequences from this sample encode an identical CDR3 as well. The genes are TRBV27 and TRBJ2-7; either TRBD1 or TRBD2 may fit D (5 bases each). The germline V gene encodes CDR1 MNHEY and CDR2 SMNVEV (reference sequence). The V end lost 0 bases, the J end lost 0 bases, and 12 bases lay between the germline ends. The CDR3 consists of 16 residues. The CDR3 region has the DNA TGTGCCAGCAGTTTATCCGGGACGGTGAGCTCCTACGAGCAGTACTTC. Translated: CASSLSGTVSSYEQYF.

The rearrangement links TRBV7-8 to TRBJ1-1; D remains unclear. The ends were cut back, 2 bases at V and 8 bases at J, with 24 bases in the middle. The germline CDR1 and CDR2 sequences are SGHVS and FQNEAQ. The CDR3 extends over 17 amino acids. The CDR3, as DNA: TGTGCCAGCAGCTTAAAGCGGACTCTCAACTCGAGAGCAGAAGCTTTCTTT. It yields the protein CASSLKRTLNSRAEAFF.

The CDR3 loop reads CSASSLAGDEQYF. CDR3 DNA: TGCAGTGCTAGTAGCCTAGCGGGAGACGAGCAGTACTTC. The chain links TRBV20-1 to TRBJ2-7, with 10 bases aligning to TRBD2. The CDR3 is made up of 13 amino acids. The J segment lost 5 bases and the V segment lost 3 bases, leaving 4 bases of the junction unmatched. The germline V gene encodes CDR1 DFQATT and CDR2 SNEGSKA (reference sequence).

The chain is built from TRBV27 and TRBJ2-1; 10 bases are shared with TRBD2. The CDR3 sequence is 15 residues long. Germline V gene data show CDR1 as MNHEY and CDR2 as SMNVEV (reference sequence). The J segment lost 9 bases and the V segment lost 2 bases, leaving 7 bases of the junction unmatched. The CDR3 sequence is CASSLRLAGEVEQFF. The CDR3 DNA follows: TGTGCCAGCAGTTTAAGGCTAGCGGGAGAAGTTGAGCAGTTCTTC.

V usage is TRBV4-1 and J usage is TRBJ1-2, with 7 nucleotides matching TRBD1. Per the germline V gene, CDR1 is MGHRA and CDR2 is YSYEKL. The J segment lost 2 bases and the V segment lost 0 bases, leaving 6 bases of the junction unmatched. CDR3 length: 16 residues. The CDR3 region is CASSQDQRGRNYGYTF. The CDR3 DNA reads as TGCGCCAGCAGCCAAGATCAAAGGGGGCGGAACTATGGCTACACCTTC.

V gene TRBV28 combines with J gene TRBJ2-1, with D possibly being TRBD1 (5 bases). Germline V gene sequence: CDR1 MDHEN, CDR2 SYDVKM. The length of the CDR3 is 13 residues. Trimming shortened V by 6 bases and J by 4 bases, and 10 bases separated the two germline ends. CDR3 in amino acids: CASRQGLYNEQFF. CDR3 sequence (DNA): TGTGCCAGCAGGCAGGGTCTATACAATGAGCAGTTCTTC.

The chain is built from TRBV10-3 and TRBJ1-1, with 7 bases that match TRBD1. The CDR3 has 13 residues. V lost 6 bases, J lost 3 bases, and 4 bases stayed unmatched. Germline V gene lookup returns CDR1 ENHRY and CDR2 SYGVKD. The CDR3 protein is CAIRFDRDTEAFF. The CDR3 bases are TGTGCCATCAGATTCGACAGGGACACTGAAGCTTTCTTT.

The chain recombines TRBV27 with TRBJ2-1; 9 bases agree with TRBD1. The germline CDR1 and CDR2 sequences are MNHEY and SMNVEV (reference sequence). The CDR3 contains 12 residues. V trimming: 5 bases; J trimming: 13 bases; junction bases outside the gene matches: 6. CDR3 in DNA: TGTGCCAGCAGTAGCCGGGACAGGGATCAGTTCTTC. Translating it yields CASSSRDRDQFF.

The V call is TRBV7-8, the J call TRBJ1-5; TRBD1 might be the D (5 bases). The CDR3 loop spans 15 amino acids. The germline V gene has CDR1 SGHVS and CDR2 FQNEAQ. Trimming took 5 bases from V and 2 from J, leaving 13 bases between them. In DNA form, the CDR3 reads TGTGCCAGCAGCCCCCAGGGTCGCGGCAATCAGCCCCAGCATTTT. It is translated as CASSPQGRGNQPQHF.

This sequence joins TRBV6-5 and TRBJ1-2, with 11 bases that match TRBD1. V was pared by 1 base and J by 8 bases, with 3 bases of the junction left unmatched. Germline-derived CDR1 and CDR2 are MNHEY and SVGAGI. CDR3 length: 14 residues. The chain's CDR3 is CASSYWDRGGGYTF. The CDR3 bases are TGTGCCAGCAGTTACTGGGACAGGGGGGGAGGCTACACCTTC.

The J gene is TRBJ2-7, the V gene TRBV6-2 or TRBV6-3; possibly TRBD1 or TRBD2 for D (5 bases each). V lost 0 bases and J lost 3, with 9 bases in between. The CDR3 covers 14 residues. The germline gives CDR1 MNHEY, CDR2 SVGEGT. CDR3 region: CASSYSGPYYEQYF. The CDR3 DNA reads TGTGCCAGCAGTTACTCGGGACCCTACTACGAGCAGTACTTC.

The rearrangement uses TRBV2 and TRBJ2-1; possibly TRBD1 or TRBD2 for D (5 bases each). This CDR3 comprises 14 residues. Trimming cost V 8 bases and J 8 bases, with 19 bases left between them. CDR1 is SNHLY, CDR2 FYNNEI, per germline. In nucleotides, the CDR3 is TGTGCCAGCGGGGCTGGGGGTAGCGCGTATGAGCAGTTCTTC. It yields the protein CASGAGGSAYEQFF.

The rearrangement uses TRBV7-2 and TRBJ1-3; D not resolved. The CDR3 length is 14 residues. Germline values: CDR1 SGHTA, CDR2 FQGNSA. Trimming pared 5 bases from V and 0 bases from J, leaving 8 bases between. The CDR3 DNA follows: TGTGCCAGCAGCGATCGAACCTCTGGAAACACCATATATTTT. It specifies CASSDRTSGNTIYF. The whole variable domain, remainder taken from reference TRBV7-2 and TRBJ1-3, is GAGVSQSPSNKVTEKGKDVELRCDPISGHTALYWYRQSLGQGLEFLIYFQGNSAPDKSGLPSDRFSAERTGGSVSTLTIQRTQQEDSAVYLCASSDRTSGNTIYFGEGSWLTVV.